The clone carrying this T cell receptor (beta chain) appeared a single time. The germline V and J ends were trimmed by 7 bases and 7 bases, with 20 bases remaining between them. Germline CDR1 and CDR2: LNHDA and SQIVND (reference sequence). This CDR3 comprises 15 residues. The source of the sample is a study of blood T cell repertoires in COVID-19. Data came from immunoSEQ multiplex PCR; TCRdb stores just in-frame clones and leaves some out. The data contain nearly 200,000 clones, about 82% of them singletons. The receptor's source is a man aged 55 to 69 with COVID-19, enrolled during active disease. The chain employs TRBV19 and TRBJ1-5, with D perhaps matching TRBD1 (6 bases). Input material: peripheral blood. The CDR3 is CASTRGGSGVQPQHF. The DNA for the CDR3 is TGTGCCAGTACCCGCGGGGGCAGCGGGGTCCAGCCCCAGCATTTT.